Shown below are 6 T cell receptor beta chains from a single sample sequenced in a study of identical twins. One entry per CDR3 protein results from TCRdb running MiXCR on the 5' RACE reads. The data show 1.5 million to 2 million distinct CDR3 sequences, about 32% seen once. The sequencing input was cord blood. The receptor source for this set is a newborn girl in good health.

This clonotype has only a few counts. The chain couples TRBV20-1 to TRBJ2-1, with 7 bases aligning to TRBD2. The CDR3 runs to 15 residues. Germline CDR1 and CDR2: DFQATT and SNEGSKA (reference sequence). V shed 6 bases and J 0 bases; nucleotides not matched to a gene: 8. DNA of the CDR3: TGCAGTGCCGCCAGCGGGGCACTCTCCTACAATGAGCAGTTCTTC. The encoded protein is CSAASGALSYNEQFF.

The genes are TRBV12-3 or TRBV12-4 and TRBJ1-2; D gene uncertain. This CDR3 contains 13 residues. V was trimmed by 5 bases and J by 8 bases, leaving 15 bases between them. In DNA form, the CDR3 reads TGTGCCAGCAGTGTCCGGCAAGCTGTGGGCTACACCTTC. Translation gives CASSVRQAVGYTF.

The chain couples TRBV20-1 to TRBJ2-1, with TRBD2 matching over 9 bases. The CDR3 is 17 residues long. The trim removed 3 bases at V and 0 bases at J, leaving 9 bases unmatched. Germline-derived CDR1 and CDR2 are DFQATT and SNEGSKA (reference sequence). CDR3 sequence reads: CSARRTSGSRSYNEQFF. The CDR3 DNA reads TGCAGTGCTAGGCGTACTAGCGGGTCTCGCTCCTACAATGAGCAGTTCTTC.

For this clonotype: A read error may explain this, as a much larger clone is one base away. This chain uses TRBV9 with TRBJ2-1; D not certain. The CDR3 has 11 amino acids. Germline V gene data show CDR1 as SGDLS and CDR2 as YYNGEE. The CDR3 nucleotides are TGTGCCGGCAGCGCCGACAATGAGCAGTTCTTC. Protein sequence: CAGSADNEQFF.

This clonotype has more than one count but fewer than ten. The gene calls are TRBV18 and TRBJ1-2; 10 bases map to TRBD1. Trimming cost V 3 bases and J 4 bases; bases outside gene matches: 5. Germline V gene lookup returns CDR1 KGHSH and CDR2 LQKENI. The CDR3 runs to 15 residues. The CDR3: CASSPGTGVAYGYTF. The CDR3 DNA follows: TGTGCCAGCTCACCCGGGACAGGGGTTGCCTATGGCTACACCTTC.

This rearrangement joins TRBV20-1 to TRBJ2-5; TRBD2 is a possible D gene (5 bases). Germline assignment: CDR1 DFQATT and CDR2 SNEGSKA (reference sequence). V shed 6 bases and J shed 1 base, with 12 bases lying between them. This CDR3 is built from 13 residues. CDR3 nucleotide sequence: TGCAGTGCCAAGAGGGTTCTCCAAGAGACCCAGTACTTC. Encoded protein: CSAKRVLQETQYF.